Each of the 30 T cell receptor beta chains below was sequenced from the same sample in a study of T cell responses to AZD1222 COVID-19 vaccine. Assay: immunoSEQ multiplex PCR; the TCRdb copy retains only in-frame clones and omits some. Found here are about 60,000 clones, around nine tenths of them singletons; the top ten hold about 5.7%. Material: peripheral blood, obtained 28 days after the second dose of the MenACWY control vaccine. These receptors came from an adult who received the MenACWY meningococcal vaccine as a control.

The sample holds a few counts of this clone. The rearrangement uses TRBV5-1 and TRBJ1-1; the D gene is possibly TRBD1 (5 bases). Germline V gene data show CDR1 as SGHRS and CDR2 as YFSETQ. The CDR3 is 15 residues long. V shed 3 bases and J shed 5 bases, with 17 bases lying between them. The CDR3 DNA sequence: TGCGCCAGCAGCTCTACAAGGGGACTCGGGACTGAAGCTTTCTTT. Amino acids: CASSSTRGLGTEAFF.

The chain carries TRBV28 and TRBJ2-1; D is perhaps TRBD1 (6 bases). The CDR3 runs to 14 residues. V was clipped by 5 bases and J by 6 bases, with 14 bases between them. From germline, CDR1 is MDHEN and CDR2 SYDVKM. CDR3 amino acids: CASSLQGPGNEQFF. CDR3 coding DNA: TGTGCCAGCAGTCTACAGGGACCCGGCAATGAGCAGTTCTTC. Full variable domain (rest looked up from reference TRBV28 and TRBJ2-1): DVKVTQSSRYLVKRTGEKVFLECVQDMDHENMFWYRQDPGLGLRLIYFSYDVKMKEKGDIPEGYSVSREKKERFSLILESASTNQTSMYLCASSLQGPGNEQFFGPGTRLTVL.

The V call is TRBV5-1, the J call TRBJ2-3; unclear D gene. V was clipped by 0 bases and J by 0 bases, with 2 bases between them. This CDR3 contains 13 residues. The germline V gene encodes CDR1 SGHRS and CDR2 YFSETQ. The CDR3 reads CASSLGSTDTQYF. CDR3 nucleotide sequence: TGCGCCAGCAGCTTGGGGAGCACAGATACGCAGTATTTT.

The chain joins TRBV28 to TRBJ2-5; TRBD2 might be the D (5 bases). Germline CDR1 MDHEN, CDR2 SYDVKM. The CDR3 contains 13 residues. V shed 4 bases and J shed 7 bases, with 13 bases lying between them. CDR3 in DNA: TGTGCCAGCAGTTGGACTGCCTCGGGGACCCAGTACTTC. It is translated as CASSWTASGTQYF.

The chain joins TRBV7-2 to TRBJ2-5; D not resolved. This CDR3 is built from 13 residues. Germline V gene lookup returns CDR1 SGHTA and CDR2 FQGNSA. V was pared by 1 base and J by 2 bases, with 5 bases between. The CDR3 protein is CASSLDGQETQYF. The CDR3 DNA sequence: TGTGCCAGCAGCTTAGACGGTCAAGAGACCCAGTACTTC.

V is TRBV12-3 or TRBV12-4 and J is TRBJ1-2; D uncertain. The CDR3 covers 11 residues. The V gene lost 8 bases and the J gene lost 4 bases, with 8 bases spanning the gap. The CDR3 sequence is CASSRTYGYTF. The CDR3 DNA reads TGTGCCAGCTCCCGGACCTATGGCTACACCTTC.

The chain joins TRBV6-4 to TRBJ2-2, with D perhaps TRBD1 (6 bases). CDR3 size: 15 residues. From germline, CDR1 is MRHNA and CDR2 SNTAGT. V lost 5 bases to trimming and J lost 6 bases, with 16 bases between them. CDR3 protein: CASSPGLGGPGELFF. CDR3 DNA: TGTGCCAGCAGTCCCGGTTTAGGGGGTCCCGGGGAGCTGTTTTTT.

J is TRBJ2-7 and V is TRBV15; D assignment may be TRBD1 or TRBD2 (5 bases each). This CDR3 contains 15 residues. The V and J ends lost 0 bases and 0 bases respectively, with 9 bases between them. Looked up from germline, CDR1 is LNHNV and CDR2 is YYDKDF (reference sequence). Here the CDR3 reads CATSRDRGISYEQYF. The CDR3, as DNA: TGTGCCACCAGCAGAGATCGGGGCATCTCCTACGAGCAGTACTTC.

Remarks on this clone: One junction end disagrees with the germline gene, perhaps due to a read error. The chain recombines TRBV4-2 with TRBJ1-3; tentatively, D is TRBD1 (6 bases). The germline gives CDR1 LGHNA, CDR2 YNFKEQ. The CDR3 is 17 amino acids. The CDR3 bases are TGTGCCAGCAGCCACGCATGGGGGGGGGCGAATGGAGACACCATATATTTT. Its translation is CASSHAWGGANGDTIYF.

The chain recombines TRBV30 with TRBJ2-7; D is perhaps TRBD1 or TRBD2 (5 bases each). The germline V and J ends were trimmed by 3 bases and 3 bases, with 12 bases remaining between them. This CDR3 contains 13 residues. Germline CDR1 and CDR2: GTSNPN and SVGIG (reference sequence). The DNA of the CDR3 is TGTGCCTGGAGGGGGGAGTTCGGCTACGAGCAGTACTTC. It translates to CAWRGEFGYEQYF.

This CDR3 is CASSLGPAASSYNEQFF. CDR3 nucleotide sequence: TGTGCCAGCAGCTTGGGTCCCGCAGCTAGCTCCTACAATGAGCAGTTCTTC. V and J are TRBV11-3 and TRBJ2-1, with D hard to call. The CDR3 is 17 residues long. Germline V gene data show CDR1 as SGHNT and CDR2 as YENEEA. Trimming took off 3 bases at V and 0 bases at J, with 15 bases between the two ends.

J is TRBJ2-7 and V is TRBV14; TRBD1 or TRBD2 may be the D gene (5 bases each). The V gene's germline CDR1 is SGHDN and CDR2 FVKESK. V was shortened by 4 bases and J by 3 bases, with 16 bases between the two germline ends. The CDR3 consists of 15 residues. CDR3 in DNA: TGTGCCAGCAGCCCTCGGGCCGGGGACGGCTACGAGCAGTACTTC. Amino acids: CASSPRAGDGYEQYF.

This clone was detected once. The chain has TRBV21-1 and TRBJ2-5; TRBD1, the D gene given by the table, was not confirmed from the DNA. TRBV21-1 is assigned pseudogene status. This CDR3 comprises 12 residues. The chain's CDR3 is CAVPRGFGTQYF. CDR3 in DNA: TGTGCCGTCCCTAGGGGATTCGGGACCCAGTACTTC.

The chain couples TRBV28 to TRBJ1-1; possible D gene TRBD1, 5 bases. Trimming took off 1 base at V and 11 bases at J, with 8 bases between the two ends. The germline V gene has CDR1 MDHEN and CDR2 SYDVKM. The CDR3 has 11 residues. In DNA, the CDR3 is TGTGCCAGCAGTTTATACAGGCGGGCTTTCTTT. Translation: CASSLYRRAFF.

The chain uses TRBV6-5 and TRBJ1-1; D is undetermined. Trimming left V 4 bases short and J 0 bases short, with 12 bases between. The CDR3 sequence is 15 residues long. Germline V gene data show CDR1 as MNHEY and CDR2 as SVGAGI. The CDR3: CASSFGVTMNTEAFF. The CDR3 bases are TGTGCCAGCAGTTTTGGGGTTACCATGAACACTGAAGCTTTCTTT.

The chain recombines TRBV9 with TRBJ1-5, with D possibly being TRBD1 (6 bases). The length of the CDR3 is 14 residues. V shed 4 bases and J shed 3 bases, with 11 bases lying between them. The germline gives CDR1 SGDLS, CDR2 YYNGEE. DNA of the CDR3: TGTGCCAGCAGCCCCGGGGGCTACAATCAGCCCCAGCATTTT. Its protein product is CASSPGGYNQPQHF. Drawing the rest from reference TRBV9 and TRBJ1-5, the complete variable domain is DSGVTQTPKHLITATGQRVTLRCSPRSGDLSVYWYQQSLDQGLQFLIQYYNGEERAKGNILERFSAQQFPDLHSELNLSSLELGDSALYFCASSPGGYNQPQHFGDGTRLSIL.

Written as DNA, the CDR3 is TGTGCCAGCAGCCGAGCTAGCGGGATTGGCAATGAGCAGTTCTTC. Translated: CASSRASGIGNEQFF. V gene TRBV3-1 (or the pseudogene TRBV3-2) combines with J gene TRBJ2-1; 9 bases fit TRBD2. Germline CDR1 reads LGHDT; CDR2 reads YNNKEL (reference sequence). J was trimmed by 6 bases and V by 4 bases; bases with no gene match: 7. The CDR3 sequence is 15 residues long.

The J gene is TRBJ1-1, the V gene TRBV7-9, with 11 bases lining up with TRBD1. Germline V lookup: CDR1 SEHNR, CDR2 FQNEAQ (reference sequence). There are 14 residues in the CDR3. Trimming at V came to 5 bases and at J to 11 bases, leaving 10 bases not matched to a gene. Here the CDR3 DNA reads TGTGCCAGCAGCAAGGGACAGGGGGAACTGGGTGCTTTCTTT. Its protein is CASSKGQGELGAFF. The entire variable domain, with the rest obtained from reference TRBV7-9 and TRBJ1-1, is as follows: DTGVSQNPRHKITKRGQNVTFRCDPISEHNRLYWYRQTLGQGPEFLTYFQNEAQLEKSRLLSDRFSAERPKGSFSTLEIQRTEQGDSAMYLCASSKGQGELGAFFGQGTRLTVV.

The chain employs TRBV5-8 and TRBJ1-3, with D unclear. The CDR3 is made up of 14 amino acids. The V end lost 0 bases, the J end lost 0 bases, and 4 bases lay between the germline ends. Germline V gene lookup returns CDR1 SGHTS and CDR2 YDEGEE. The CDR3 here is CASSLVSSGNTIYF. CDR3 coding DNA: TGTGCCAGCAGCTTGGTGTCCTCTGGAAACACCATATATTTT.

The J gene is TRBJ2-1, the V gene TRBV5-1; 7 bases fit TRBD2. The V and J ends lost 5 bases and 2 bases, in that order; junction bases with no gene match: 4. The CDR3 is 14 amino acids. Germline CDR1 reads SGHRS; CDR2 reads YFSETQ. CDR3 amino acids: CASSSSGPYNEQFF. The DNA of the CDR3 is TGCGCCAGCAGTAGTAGCGGGCCCTACAATGAGCAGTTCTTC.

The chain carries TRBV6-2 or TRBV6-3 and TRBJ2-7, with 10 bases fitting TRBD1. Looked up from germline, CDR1 is MNHEY and CDR2 is SVGEGT. This CDR3 has 14 amino acids. V lost 2 bases, J lost 7 bases, and 5 bases stayed unmatched. The CDR3, as DNA: TGTGCCAGCAGTTACGGGGACAGGGGTAGAGAGCAGTACTTC. Residues: CASSYGDRGREQYF.

The J gene is TRBJ1-2, the V gene TRBV2; D is unclear. The CDR3 has 13 amino acids. Germline loops: CDR1 SNHLY, CDR2 FYNNEI. V shed 6 bases and J shed 3 bases, with 11 bases lying between them. Written as DNA, the CDR3 is TGTGCCAGCAGCTGGACGCAAGACTATGGCTACACCTTC. This codes for CASSWTQDYGYTF.

The chain joins TRBV28 to TRBJ1-4; TRBD1 is a possible D gene (6 bases). This CDR3 contains 17 residues. V lost 4 bases and J 0 bases, leaving 15 bases between the germline ends. Germline V gene sequence: CDR1 MDHEN, CDR2 SYDVKM. The CDR3 spells CASSSSGDPATNEKLFF. The CDR3 DNA follows: TGTGCCAGCAGTTCATCAGGGGACCCAGCAACTAATGAAAAACTGTTTTTT.

The gene calls are TRBV5-1 and TRBJ2-1; 14 positions match TRBD2. J gave up 2 bases and V 4 bases, and 5 bases lay outside the gene matches. This CDR3 comprises 17 residues. In germline, CDR1 is SGHRS, CDR2 YFSETQ. DNA for the CDR3: TGCGCCAGCAGCATGGGACTAGCGGGAGATACCTACAATGAGCAGTTCTTC. The encoded protein is CASSMGLAGDTYNEQFF.

Here the CDR3 DNA reads TGTGCCATCAGTGAGGGGACAGGGGGTAACTATGGCTACACCTTC. Residues: CAISEGTGGNYGYTF. The chain is built from TRBV10-3 and TRBJ1-2; 11 bases agree with TRBD1. After removal of 2 bases from V and 1 base from J, the junction contained 0 bases not matched to a gene. The CDR3 is 15 residues long. Looked up from germline, CDR1 is ENHRY and CDR2 is SYGVKD.

The chain combines TRBV15 with TRBJ1-1, with 9 bases fitting TRBD1. CDR3 length: 14 residues. Germline V lookup: CDR1 LNHNV, CDR2 YYDKDF (reference sequence). The V gene end was trimmed by 4 bases and the J gene end by 9 bases; junction bases not matched to a gene: 9. CDR3 nucleotides: TGTGCCACCAGCACTTGGGACAGGGAGGCTCAAGCTTTCTTT. Translation gives CATSTWDREAQAFF.

The genes are TRBV12-3 or TRBV12-4 and TRBJ2-7; no firm D call. This CDR3 comprises 10 residues. The CDR3 nucleotides are TGTGCAAAAAAGGAGCCCGAGCAGTACTTC. Translation gives CAKKEPEQYF.

The chain carries TRBV19 and TRBJ1-1; maybe TRBD1 (5 bases). Germline lookup yields CDR1 LNHDA and CDR2 SQIVND (reference sequence). V lost 10 bases and J lost 7, with 19 bases in between. There are 13 residues in the CDR3. The CDR3 bases are TGTGCCACCCTGAGGAGGGGCGCGGATGAAGCTTTCTTT. Translation gives CATLRRGADEAFF. Full variable domain (remainder filled in from reference TRBV19 and TRBJ1-1): DGGITQSPKYLFRKEGQNVTLSCEQNLNHDAMYWYRQDPGQGLRLIYYSQIVNDFQKGDIAEGYSVSREKKESFPLTVTSAQKNPTAFYLCATLRRGADEAFFGQGTRLTVV.

This chain connects TRBV2 to TRBJ1-1, with D perhaps TRBD1 (6 bases). CDR3 size: 17 residues. Germline CDR1 reads SNHLY; CDR2 reads FYNNEI. The V end lost 4 bases, the J end lost 0 bases, and 18 bases lay between the germline ends. The CDR3 here is CASSVEGTPLMNTEAFF. The CDR3 bases are TGTGCCAGCAGTGTGGAGGGGACACCACTTATGAACACTGAAGCTTTCTTT.

At least ten counts were recorded for this clone. The genes are TRBV5-1 and TRBJ2-3, with D unresolved. The CDR3 contains 15 residues. CDR1 is SGHRS, CDR2 YFSETQ, per germline. Trimming cost V 0 bases and J 0 bases, with 8 bases left between them. The CDR3: CASSLDSSSTDTQYF. For the CDR3, the DNA is TGCGCCAGCAGCTTGGACAGTTCTAGCACAGATACGCAGTATTTT. The variable domain in full, with the rest retrieved from reference TRBV5-1 and TRBJ2-3, is KAGVTQTPRYLIKTRGQQVTLSCSPISGHRSVSWYQQTPGQGLQFLFEYFSETQRNKGNFPGRFSGRQFSNSRSEMNVSTLELGDSALYLCASSLDSSSTDTQYFGPGTRLTVL.